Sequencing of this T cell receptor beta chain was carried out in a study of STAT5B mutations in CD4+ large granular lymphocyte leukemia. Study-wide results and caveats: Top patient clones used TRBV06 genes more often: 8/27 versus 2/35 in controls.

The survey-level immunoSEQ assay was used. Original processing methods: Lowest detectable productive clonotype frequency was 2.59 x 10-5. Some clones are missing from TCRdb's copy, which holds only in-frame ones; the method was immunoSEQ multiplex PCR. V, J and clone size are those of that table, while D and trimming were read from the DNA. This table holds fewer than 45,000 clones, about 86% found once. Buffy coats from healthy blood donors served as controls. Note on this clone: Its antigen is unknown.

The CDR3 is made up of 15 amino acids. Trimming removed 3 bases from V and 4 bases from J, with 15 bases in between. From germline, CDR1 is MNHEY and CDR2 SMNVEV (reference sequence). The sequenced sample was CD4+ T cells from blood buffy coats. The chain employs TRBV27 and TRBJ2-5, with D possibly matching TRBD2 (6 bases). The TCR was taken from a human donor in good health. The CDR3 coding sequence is TGTGCCAGCAGTTTGCAGGGAGGCCAAAGAGAGACCCAGTACTTC. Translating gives CASSLQGGQRETQYF.